This T cell receptor (beta chain) emerged from a study of response to subunit inactivated influenza vaccine listed by TCRdb under 2018. Concerning the study at large: Deep quantitative T cell receptor repertoire profiling was used in the study to track responses to a trivalent subunit inactivated influenza vaccine. Overall results and qualifications from the work: It was suggested by the authors that each seasonal influenza vaccination may recruit only a limited number of new T cells.

For this clonotype: Its antigen target is currently unknown. No quality values exist for individual bases; no much larger clone is one base distant.

Trimming removed 1 base from V and 14 bases from J, leaving 14 bases between the germline ends. CDR1 and CDR2 were assigned from the germline V gene (reference sequence) as SEHNR and FQNEAQ. The CDR3 covers 12 residues, taking in both the cysteine and the phenylalanine. Here the CDR3 DNA is all that survives: 36 bases in frame from base 1. The library was obtained by RT-PCR. The reads were generated on an Illumina HiSeq 2500. TCRdb trimmed the raw reads at Q25, called clones with MiXCR and kept productive beta chains. Each CDR3 protein gets just one entry, which takes the most common genes and DNA from the rows behind it. Counted in this sample were fewer than 350,000 distinct CDR3 sequences; just over 20% of them appeared once. Of the sample, roughly 10% is held by the ten largest clones.

The chain is made from TRBV7-9 and TRBJ1-2; TRBD1 is perhaps the D gene, given 5 matching bases. Here the sequenced sample was PBMCs from blood, taken less than 22 months after vaccination. This TCR derives from a man aged 45 to 75 who received an inactivated influenza vaccine. Donor details come from another sample of the same person, matched by shared clones. DNA sequence: TGTGCCAGCAGCTTAGAAGCAGGGTCTGAGACCTTC. The encoded protein is CASSLEAGSETF.